This T cell receptor (beta chain) was identified during a study of radiation and T cells in renal cell carcinoma. Study-level points and caveats: In blood, top tumor clones expanded by 2 weeks, shrinking by 4.

Germline V CDR1 and CDR2: SGHVS, FQNEAQ. CDR3 size: 12 residues. Trimming took 6 bases from V and 2 from J, leaving 6 bases between them. Profiling relied on immunoSEQ multiplex PCR, and the TCRdb table lists in-frame clones only, not all of them. Among over 60,000 clones listed, approximately 82% were seen once. The time point: blood 4 weeks post-SBRT, at nephrectomy. The treatment: 15 Gy SBRT to primary tumor, nephrectomy 4 weeks later. Serial blood draws occurred at baseline and 2 and 4 weeks post-SBRT. This renal cell carcinoma was of the clear cell type. Regarding this clone: Antigen specificity is unknown.

The sequence was collected from an older woman with renal cell carcinoma. The chain combines TRBV7-8 with TRBJ2-3; D gene unclear. The sample was blood, taken from a patient whose treatment included radiotherapy and nephrectomy. The CDR3 sequence is CASSFNTDTQYF. The CDR3 DNA is TGTGCCAGCAGTTTTAACACAGATACGCAGTATTTT. Looking up the rest from reference TRBV7-8 and TRBJ2-3 gives the full variable domain: GAGVSQSPRYKVAKRGQDVALRCDPISGHVSLFWYQQALGQGPEFLTYFQNEAQLDKSGLPSDRFFAERPEGSVSTLKIQRTQQEDSAVYLCASSFNTDTQYFGPGTRLTVL.